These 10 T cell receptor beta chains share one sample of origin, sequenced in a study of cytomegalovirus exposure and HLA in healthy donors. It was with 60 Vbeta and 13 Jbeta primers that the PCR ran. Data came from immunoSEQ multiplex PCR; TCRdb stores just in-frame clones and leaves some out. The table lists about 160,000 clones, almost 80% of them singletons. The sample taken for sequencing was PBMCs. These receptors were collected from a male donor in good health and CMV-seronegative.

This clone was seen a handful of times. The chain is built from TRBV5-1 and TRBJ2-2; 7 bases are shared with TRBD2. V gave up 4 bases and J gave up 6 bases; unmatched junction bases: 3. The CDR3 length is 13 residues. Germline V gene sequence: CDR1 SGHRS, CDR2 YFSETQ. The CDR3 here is CASSVSGPGELFF. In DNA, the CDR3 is TGCGCCAGCAGCGTTAGCGGGCCCGGGGAGCTGTTTTTT.

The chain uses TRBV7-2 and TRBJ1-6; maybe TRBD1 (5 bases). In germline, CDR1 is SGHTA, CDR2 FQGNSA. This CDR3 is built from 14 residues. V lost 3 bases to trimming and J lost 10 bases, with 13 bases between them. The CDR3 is CASSLGFGGSPLHF. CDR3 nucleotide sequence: TGTGCCAGCAGCTTGGGATTCGGGGGGTCACCCCTCCACTTT.

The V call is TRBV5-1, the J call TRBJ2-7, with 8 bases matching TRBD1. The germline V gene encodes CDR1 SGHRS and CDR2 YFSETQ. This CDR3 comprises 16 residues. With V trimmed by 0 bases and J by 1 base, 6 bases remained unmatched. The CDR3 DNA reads TGCGCCAGCAGCTTGGAACAGGGGGTCCCGTCCTACGAGCAGTACTTC. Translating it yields CASSLEQGVPSYEQYF. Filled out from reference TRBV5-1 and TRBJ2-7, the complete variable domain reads KAGVTQTPRYLIKTRGQQVTLSCSPISGHRSVSWYQQTPGQGLQFLFEYFSETQRNKGNFPGRFSGRQFSNSRSEMNVSTLELGDSALYLCASSLEQGVPSYEQYFGPGTRLTVT.

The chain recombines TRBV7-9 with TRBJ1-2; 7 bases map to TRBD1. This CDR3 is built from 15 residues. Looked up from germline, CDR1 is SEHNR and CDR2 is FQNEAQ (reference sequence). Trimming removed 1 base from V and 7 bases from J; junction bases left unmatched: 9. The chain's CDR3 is CASSLESGGDSGYTF. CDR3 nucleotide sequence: TGTGCCAGCAGCTTAGAATCGGGGGGGGACAGTGGCTACACCTTC.

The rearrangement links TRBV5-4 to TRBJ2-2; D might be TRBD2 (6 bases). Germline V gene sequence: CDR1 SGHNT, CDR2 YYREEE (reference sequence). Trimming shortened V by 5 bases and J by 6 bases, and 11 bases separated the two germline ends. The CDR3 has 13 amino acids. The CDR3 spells CASRPGESGELFF. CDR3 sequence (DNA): TGTGCCAGCAGGCCGGGAGAGTCCGGGGAGCTGTTTTTT.

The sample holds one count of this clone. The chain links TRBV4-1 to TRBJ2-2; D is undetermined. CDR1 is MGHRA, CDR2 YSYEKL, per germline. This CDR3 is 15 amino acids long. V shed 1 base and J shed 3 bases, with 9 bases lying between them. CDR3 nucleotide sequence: TGCGCCAGCAGCCAAGTGATGTCGGACACCGGGGAGCTGTTTTTT. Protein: CASSQVMSDTGELFF.

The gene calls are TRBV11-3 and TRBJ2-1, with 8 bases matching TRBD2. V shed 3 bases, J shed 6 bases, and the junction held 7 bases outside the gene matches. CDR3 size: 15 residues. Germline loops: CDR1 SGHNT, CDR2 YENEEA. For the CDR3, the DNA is TGTGCCAGCAGCTTGGGCGGGGGGCCCCTCAATGAGCAGTTCTTC. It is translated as CASSLGGGPLNEQFF.

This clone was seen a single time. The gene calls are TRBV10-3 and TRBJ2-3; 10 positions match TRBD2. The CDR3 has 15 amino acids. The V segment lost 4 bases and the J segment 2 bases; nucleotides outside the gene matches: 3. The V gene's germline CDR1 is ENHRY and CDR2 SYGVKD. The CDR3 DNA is TGTGCCATCAGTGCCAGCGGGAGGGCCACAGATACGCAGTATTTT. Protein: CAISASGRATDTQYF.

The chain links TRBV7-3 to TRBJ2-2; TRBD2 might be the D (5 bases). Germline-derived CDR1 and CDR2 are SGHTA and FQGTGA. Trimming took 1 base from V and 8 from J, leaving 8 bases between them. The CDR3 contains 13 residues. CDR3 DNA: TGTGCCAGCAGCTTAAGACTAATGGGGGAGCTGTTTTTT. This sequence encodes CASSLRLMGELFF.

CDR3 DNA: TGTGCCAGCAGTTGGCAGGGCCTCTCCTACGAGCAGTACTTC. Protein: CASSWQGLSYEQYF. This rearrangement joins TRBV6-4 to TRBJ2-7; tentatively, D is TRBD1 (5 bases). Between the trimmed V and J ends, which lost 5 bases and 0 bases, there was a span of 11 bases. This CDR3 has 14 amino acids. In germline, CDR1 is MRHNA, CDR2 SNTAGT.